This T cell receptor beta chain was observed in a study of blood T cell repertoires in COVID-19. CDR3 size: 14 residues. The trim removed 0 bases at V and 9 bases at J, leaving 7 bases unmatched. Germline V gene sequence: CDR1 SGDLS, CDR2 YYNGEE. Libraries were prepared by immunoSEQ multiplex PCR; TCRdb keeps only in-frame clonotypes and omits some of them. The profile shows 110,000 or so clones, roughly nine tenths of them singletons. The gene calls are TRBV9 and TRBJ2-5; TRBD1 matches 8 bases. Sequenced sample: peripheral blood. The sequence was collected from a man between 65 and 85 years old who had recovered from COVID-19. This chain's CDR3 is CASSVDTGGVAQYF. In DNA, the CDR3 is TGTGCCAGCAGCGTAGATACAGGGGGAGTCGCCCAGTACTTC.